Below, 30 T cell receptor beta chains from the same sample are listed, as sequenced in a study of CD8 T cells in ankylosing spondylitis. TCRdb ran MiXCR on the 5' RACE reads and lists one entry per CDR3 protein. This table has about 250,000 distinct CDR3 sequences, 15% to 20% appearing once. Sequenced sample: blood, either unsorted or a sorted T cell fraction (not recorded which). The receptor set was obtained from a male donor with ankylosing spondylitis or in good health (not recorded which).

This clonotype was counted at least ten times. The rearrangement joins TRBV29-1 to TRBJ2-7; possible D gene TRBD1, 5 bases. The ends were cut back, 5 bases at V and 3 bases at J, with 8 bases in the middle. This CDR3 region has 11 residues. Per germline, CDR1 SQVTM and CDR2 ANQGSEA. CDR3 amino acids: CSVQGYYEQYF. The CDR3, as DNA: TGCAGCGTTCAGGGCTACTACGAGCAGTACTTC.

This clonotype was recorded many times. This chain connects TRBV5-1 to TRBJ2-3; perhaps TRBD2 as D (6 bases). CDR1 and CDR2 from the germline V gene are SGHRS and YFSETQ. The CDR3 extends over 16 amino acids. V dropped 7 bases and J dropped 0 bases, with 18 bases sitting between them. In nucleotides, the CDR3 is TGCGCCAGCGGAATTGGAGCGGGTGCTAGCACAGATACGCAGTATTTT. Translated: CASGIGAGASTDTQYF.

This clonotype came up a few times. The chain uses TRBV4-1 and TRBJ2-7, with a tentative D call TRBD2 (6 bases). Looked up from germline, CDR1 is MGHRA and CDR2 is YSYEKL. The V gene lost 0 bases and the J gene lost 4 bases, with 16 bases spanning the gap. CDR3 length: 16 amino acids. DNA of the CDR3: TGCGCCAGCAGCCAAGATCGAAAAGGGAGGAGATACGAGCAGTACTTC. As protein: CASSQDRKGRRYEQYF.

This clonotype came up a few times. V is TRBV6-1 and J is TRBJ2-6; D gene ambiguous. Trimming took off 4 bases at V and 0 bases at J, with 7 bases between the two ends. Looked up from germline, CDR1 is MNHNS and CDR2 is SASEGT. CDR3 length equals 15 residues. The CDR3: CASSAIFSGANVLTF. CDR3 in DNA: TGTGCCAGCAGTGCCATATTCTCTGGGGCCAACGTCCTGACTTTC.

This clonotype has a handful of counts. V gene TRBV7-3 combines with J gene TRBJ2-3; 9 positions match TRBD2. Trimming at V came to 3 bases and at J to 0 bases, leaving 7 bases not matched to a gene. CDR1 is SGHTA and CDR2 is FQGTGA in the germline V gene. There are 17 residues in the CDR3. The CDR3 region has the DNA TGTGCCAGCAGCTTGAGAGGCGGGAGGGCTAGCACAGATACGCAGTATTTT. This gives the protein CASSLRGGRASTDTQYF.

About this clonotype itself: Given a much more abundant clone one base away, this may be a read error. This sequence joins TRBV25-1 and TRBJ2-1; D is ambiguous. V was shortened by 6 bases and J by 4 bases, with 7 bases between the two germline ends. The V gene's germline CDR1 is MGHDK and CDR2 SYGVNS. CDR3 length equals 12 residues. The CDR3 sequence: CASRTFYNEQFF. The CDR3 region has the DNA TGTGCCAGCAGGACCTTTTACAATGAGCAGTTCTTC.

This clonotype was seen more than once but under ten times. J is TRBJ2-7 and V is TRBV5-1, with D possibly being TRBD2 (6 bases). Trimming cost V 2 bases and J 0 bases, with 9 bases left between them. The germline gives CDR1 SGHRS, CDR2 YFSETQ. There are 14 residues in the CDR3. This CDR3 reads CASSLVADSYEQYF. DNA of the CDR3: TGCGCCAGCAGCTTAGTAGCGGACTCCTACGAGCAGTACTTC.

This clonotype appeared once. The V call is TRBV14, the J call TRBJ2-5, with 7 bases fitting TRBD2. The CDR3 has 13 amino acids. V shed 4 bases and J 5 bases; nucleotides not matched to a gene: 4. CDR1 and CDR2 (germline): SGHDN, FVKESK. The CDR3 nucleotides read TGTGCCAGCAGCCGGGGACTAACGGAGACCCAGTACTTC. As protein: CASSRGLTETQYF.

This clonotype was counted a few times. V and J are TRBV10-3 and TRBJ2-7, with 8 nucleotides matching TRBD2. The CDR3 has 15 amino acids. Germline V gene sequence: CDR1 ENHRY, CDR2 SYGVKD. V shed 1 base, J shed 2 bases, and the junction held 4 bases outside the gene matches. The CDR3 sequence is CAISEFREGTYEQYF. Written as DNA, the CDR3 is TGTGCCATCAGTGAGTTCCGGGAGGGAACCTACGAGCAGTACTTC.

This clonotype was counted many times. The gene calls are TRBV15 and TRBJ1-5; the match to TRBD1 covers 10 bases. CDR1 and CDR2 from the germline V gene are LNHNV and YYDKDF (reference sequence). The CDR3 loop spans 19 amino acids. V was pared by 0 bases and J by 0 bases, with 8 bases of the junction left unmatched. For the CDR3, the DNA is TGTGCCACCAGCAGAGATCGGGACAGGGGACCTTATAGCAATCAGCCCCAGCATTTT. This gives the protein CATSRDRDRGPYSNQPQHF.

CDR3 loop: CASSSIIAGLDTQYF. The DNA for the CDR3 is TGTGCCAGCAGCTCCATCATAGCGGGATTAGATACGCAGTATTTT. The chain employs TRBV7-8 and TRBJ2-3; 8 bases align to TRBD2. The CDR3 contains 15 residues. Looked up from germline, CDR1 is SGHVS and CDR2 is FQNEAQ. Losses at the gene ends were 4 bases for V and 5 bases for J; bases not matched to a gene: 8.

This clonotype was detected many times. The CDR3, as DNA: TGTGCCAGCAGCCACCGGGGGGAGGTAGCCTACAATGAGCAGTTCTTC. It yields the protein CASSHRGEVAYNEQFF. J is TRBJ2-1 and V is TRBV3-1; TRBD2 aligns across 7 bases. This CDR3 is 16 amino acids long. Trimming took 3 bases from V and 2 from J; bases not matched to a gene: 7. Germline CDR1 reads LGHDT; CDR2 reads YNNKEL (reference sequence).

The chain couples TRBV9 to TRBJ1-1, with 7 bases that match TRBD1. Per the germline V gene, CDR1 is SGDLS and CDR2 is YYNGEE. The CDR3 covers 13 residues. Losses at the gene ends were 5 bases for V and 7 bases for J; bases not matched to a gene: 8. DNA for the CDR3: TGTGCCAGCAGGGGACAGTATGGTGGTGAAGCTTTCTTT. Protein: CASRGQYGGEAFF.

The rearrangement joins TRBV4-3 to TRBJ2-3; D uncertain. The CDR3 totals 14 residues. Germline CDR1 LGHNA, CDR2 YSLEER. The V end was cut by 0 bases, the J end by 6 bases, with 10 bases between. The chain's CDR3 is CASSQDYSLDTQYF. Here the CDR3 DNA reads TGCGCCAGCAGCCAAGATTATTCCCTGGATACGCAGTATTTT.

This clonotype has a handful of counts. The chain employs TRBV6-1 and TRBJ2-1; D perhaps matches TRBD2 (6 bases). The V end lost 6 bases, the J end lost 8 bases, and 20 bases lay between the germline ends. Germline lookup yields CDR1 MNHNS and CDR2 SASEGT. CDR3 length equals 15 residues. The CDR3, as DNA: TGTGCCAGCAGCCCCTCGGGACTTCCGAGGGATGAGCAGTTCTTC. Encoded protein: CASSPSGLPRDEQFF.

This clonotype was seen a handful of times. V usage is TRBV11-2 and J usage is TRBJ2-7; weak D call: TRBD1 (6 bases). CDR1 is SGHAT, CDR2 FQNNGV, per germline. V lost 2 bases, J lost 2 bases, and 16 bases lay in between. The CDR3 consists of 16 residues. CDR3 sequence (DNA): TGTGCCAGCAGCTTACTCAGGGGCCCCAGGCCCTACGAGCAGTACTTC. It is translated as CASSLLRGPRPYEQYF.

In its sample, this clonotype was seen many times. This sequence joins TRBV11-2 and TRBJ2-1; D is ambiguous. Germline loops: CDR1 SGHAT, CDR2 FQNNGV. The CDR3 extends over 16 amino acids. With 1 base removed from V and 4 bases from J, the gap between germline ends came to 14 bases. The DNA of the CDR3 is TGTGCCAGCAGCTTAGTGCAGTCCTCCCCATACAATGAGCAGTTCTTC. It yields the protein CASSLVQSSPYNEQFF.

This sequence joins TRBV19 and TRBJ1-1, with D hard to call. The germline gives CDR1 LNHDA, CDR2 SQIVND (reference sequence). This CDR3 contains 11 residues. Trimming removed 3 bases from V and 2 bases from J, with 1 base in between. This CDR3 reads CASSINTEAFF. As DNA, the CDR3 is TGTGCCAGTAGTATTAACACTGAAGCTTTCTTT.

Of note for this clonotype: A read error may explain this, as a much larger clone is one base away. The rearrangement links TRBV20-1 to TRBJ1-6; tentative D call: TRBD1 (6 bases). The CDR3 covers 17 residues. Per germline, CDR1 DFQATT and CDR2 SNEGSKA (reference sequence). The CDR3: CCARDPGGAEPNSPLHF. CDR3 bases: TGCTGTGCTAGAGACCCTGGGGGGGCAGAACCTAATTCACCCCTCCACTTT.

This clonotype was detected a few times. V gene TRBV10-3 combines with J gene TRBJ2-7; 10 bases line up with TRBD2. The CDR3 length is 15 residues. The junction had 6 bases not matched to a gene; V was cut back by 6 bases and J by 1 base. From germline, CDR1 is ENHRY and CDR2 SYGVKD. CDR3 region: CAISASGRGSYEQYF. CDR3 nucleotide sequence: TGTGCCATCAGCGCTAGCGGGAGAGGGTCCTACGAGCAGTACTTC.

The rearrangement links TRBV29-1 to TRBJ2-2, with 11 bases lining up with TRBD2. The V and J ends lost 4 bases and 6 bases, in that order; junction bases with no gene match: 10. CDR1 and CDR2 from the germline V gene are SQVTM and ANQGSEA. This CDR3 contains 16 residues. CDR3 amino acids: CSVGGLAGGIAGELFF. CDR3 nucleotide sequence: TGCAGCGTTGGGGGCCTAGCGGGAGGAATTGCCGGGGAGCTGTTTTTT.

This clonotype appeared many times. The chain employs TRBV20-1 and TRBJ2-7, with D perhaps TRBD1 or TRBD2 (5 bases each). V lost 6 bases and J lost 4, with 13 bases in between. The CDR3 sequence is 12 residues long. Germline V CDR1 and CDR2: DFQATT, SNEGSKA (reference sequence). The CDR3 spells CSATMGVYEQYF. The CDR3 bases are TGCAGTGCAACCATGGGGGTGTACGAGCAGTACTTC.

The chain recombines TRBV30 with TRBJ2-7; 7 bases are shared with TRBD1. V dropped 4 bases and J dropped 5; count of bases not matched to a gene: 8. The length of the CDR3 is 13 residues. CDR1 GTSNPN and CDR2 SVGIG come from the germline V gene (reference sequence). The CDR3 sequence: CAWNQGVSDEQYF. The CDR3 DNA reads TGTGCCTGGAACCAGGGGGTTAGCGACGAGCAGTACTTC.

The V and J genes are TRBV10-3 and TRBJ2-7; possibly TRBD1 for D (6 bases). Germline V gives CDR1 ENHRY, CDR2 SYGVKD. Trimming took off 8 bases at V and 0 bases at J, with 11 bases between the two ends. The length of the CDR3 is 13 residues. CDR3: CAIVGTTSYEQYF. The CDR3 DNA reads TGTGCCATCGTTGGGACAACCTCCTACGAGCAGTACTTC.

Only a few counts were recorded for this clonotype. J is TRBJ2-7 and V is TRBV4-3, with 10 bases lining up with TRBD2. Germline CDR1 and CDR2: LGHNA and YSLEER. The trim removed 0 bases at V and 5 bases at J, leaving 7 bases unmatched. The CDR3 spans 16 residues. CDR3 sequence: CASSQDRASGSHEQYF. The DNA for the CDR3 is TGCGCCAGCAGCCAAGATCGGGCTAGCGGGAGCCACGAGCAGTACTTC.

The CDR3: CASSVGAGPEQYF. CDR3 DNA: TGTGCCAGCAGCGTAGGGGCAGGGCCCGAGCAGTACTTC. The chain combines TRBV9 with TRBJ2-7, with D possibly matching TRBD1 (5 bases). Germline V CDR1 and CDR2: SGDLS, YYNGEE. This CDR3 spans 13 amino acids. The V end lost 0 bases, the J end lost 6 bases, and 10 bases lay between the germline ends.

V is TRBV10-1 and J is TRBJ2-7; 9 bases align to TRBD2. The CDR3 contains 13 residues. Trimming removed 3 bases from V and 6 bases from J; junction bases left unmatched: 3. Per germline, CDR1 WNHNN and CDR2 SYGVQD (reference sequence). CDR3 region: CASSDGTSSEQYF. The CDR3 coding sequence is TGCGCCAGCAGTGACGGGACTAGCAGCGAGCAGTACTTC.

The chain couples TRBV29-1 to TRBJ1-3; D uncertain. Trimming removed 7 bases from V and 0 bases from J, with 10 bases in between. The germline gives CDR1 SQVTM, CDR2 ANQGSEA. CDR3 length: 13 residues. CDR3 residues: CSANKDSGNTIYF. The CDR3 bases are TGCAGCGCTAACAAAGACTCTGGAAACACCATATATTTT.

This clonotype was recorded a few times. The J gene is TRBJ2-1, the V gene TRBV20-1; 8 bases line up with TRBD2. V trimming: 3 bases; J trimming: 0 bases; junction bases outside the gene matches: 7. CDR3 length: 16 residues. Germline-derived CDR1 and CDR2 are DFQATT and SNEGSKA (reference sequence). The CDR3, as DNA: TGCAGTGCTAGGGGGTTTGCGGGAGGCTCCTACAATGAGCAGTTCTTC. This codes for CSARGFAGGSYNEQFF.

This chain uses TRBV5-6 with TRBJ1-1, with unresolved D. This CDR3 is built from 13 residues. Germline CDR1 and CDR2: SGHDT and YYEEEE. V was shortened by 1 base and J by 4 bases, with 8 bases between the two germline ends. CDR3 in DNA: TGTGCCAGCAGCTTGCCGTCCGGCACTGAAGCTTTCTTT. Residues: CASSLPSGTEAFF.